This T cell receptor (beta chain) was captured by sequencing in a study of intratumoral heterogeneity in liver cancer. Study summary: The median patient age was approximately 68 years, and most were male.

The assay was immunoSEQ multiplex PCR, and TCRdb's table has in-frame clones only and misses some. Found here are about 6,200 clones, 70% to 80% of them singletons; the top ten hold roughly two fifths. CDR1 and CDR2 (germline): DFQATT, SNEGSKA (reference sequence). The length of the CDR3 is 11 residues. V lost 7 bases and J lost 5, with 11 bases in between. Details on this clone: The antigen is unknown.

Whole-study findings and limits: Reportedly, regional differences in tumor-infiltrating lymphocyte burden estimated from RNA-seq held up under TCR sequencing.

The hepatocellular carcinoma nodule was sampled at distinct, geographically separated regions. All patients had early-stage hepatocellular carcinoma and were untreated before surgical resection. The V call is TRBV20-1, the J call TRBJ2-5; the D gene could be TRBD1 or TRBD2 (5 bases each). The sample consisted of tumor tissue, taken before any cancer treatment. The TCR sequence derives from a woman in her seventies with hepatocellular carcinoma. CDR3 nucleotide sequence: TGCAGTGGAGGGGCACAGGAGACCCAGTACTTC. The encoded protein is CSGGAQETQYF.